This T cell receptor beta chain was obtained from a study of blood T cell repertoires in COVID-19. Overall study: Sources were T cells, B-cell-depleted T cells, or PBMCs; the material itself was cDNA or gDNA.

Trimming left V 6 bases short and J 2 bases short, with 6 bases between. CDR3 length equals 12 residues. Authors' methods: Amplification of reference gene primers was used by the study to estimate nucleated cell counts. Here immunoSEQ multiplex PCR was the method, and the copy in TCRdb shows in-frame clones only, minus some. The V and J calls and clone size are taken from that table; D and trimming were inferred from the DNA. The top ten clones hold approximately 9% of a sample with more than 250,000 clones, roughly 84% of them seen once. To note about this clone: This same CDR3 is encoded by further DNA sequences in the sample.

This sequence was found in a human donor in a cohort sampled during active COVID-19. The source material was peripheral blood. V gene TRBV12-3 or TRBV12-4 combines with J gene TRBJ2-3, with unresolved D. The DNA of the CDR3 is TGTGCCAGCAGCCTATACACAGATACGCAGTATTTT. The encoded protein is CASSLYTDTQYF.